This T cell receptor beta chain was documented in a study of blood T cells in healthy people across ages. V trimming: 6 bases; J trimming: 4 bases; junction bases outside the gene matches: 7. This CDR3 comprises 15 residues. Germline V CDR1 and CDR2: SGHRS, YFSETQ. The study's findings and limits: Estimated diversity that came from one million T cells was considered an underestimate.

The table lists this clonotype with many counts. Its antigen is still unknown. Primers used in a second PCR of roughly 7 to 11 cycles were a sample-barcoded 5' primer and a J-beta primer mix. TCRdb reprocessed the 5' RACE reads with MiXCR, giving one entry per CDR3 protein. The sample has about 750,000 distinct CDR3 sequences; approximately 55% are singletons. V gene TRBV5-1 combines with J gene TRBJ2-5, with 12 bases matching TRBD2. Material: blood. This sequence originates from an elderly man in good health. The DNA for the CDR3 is TGCGCCAGCAACCGACTAGCGGGAGAAGGAGAGACCCAGTACTTC. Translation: CASNRLAGEGETQYF.